This record concerns one T cell receptor beta chain sequence. This specimen belongs to a study of PD-1 blockade in classical Hodgkin lymphoma. The repertoire was sequenced with immunoSEQ multiplex PCR; TCRdb's copy has only in-frame clones and lacks some. The sample shows roughly 150,000 clones, just under 80% of them seen only once. In every patient, relapse followed autologous stem cell transplantation, while exposure to brentuximab vedotin differed. Complete response, partial response or progressive disease was recorded as best response. J lost 8 bases, V lost 4 bases, and 6 bases had no gene match. CDR3 length equals 14 residues. The germline V gene has CDR1 MNHEY and CDR2 SVGAGI.

The V call is TRBV6-5, the J call TRBJ1-4; 8 positions agree with TRBD1. Sample: peripheral blood mononuclear cells (PBMCs), taken before the second cycle of nivolumab. The source of this sequence is a human donor with classical Hodgkin lymphoma. CDR3 DNA sequence: TGTGCCAGCAGTTCCGGGACAGGAGGAGAAAAACTGTTTTTT. Its protein product is CASSSGTGGEKLFF.